This T cell receptor beta chain was sequenced in a study of low-dose radiotherapy and immunotherapy resistance in tumors. cDNA synthesis used a TRAV/TRBV-specific primer set for both chains. With a constant-region primer and a V-primer adapter, TCRs were subjected to approximately 18 PCR cycles of amplification. A single record per CDR3 protein comes from TCRdb applying MiXCR to the reads. The sample lists 9,500 to 14,000 distinct CDR3 sequences, around half occurring once. V trimming: 5 bases; J trimming: 4 bases; junction bases outside the gene matches: 9. Germline V CDR1 and CDR2: DFQATT, SNEGSKA (reference sequence). The CDR3 contains 15 residues.

This chain links TRBV20-1 with TRBJ2-3; 10 bases fit TRBD2. This clonotype originated in a human donor with advanced metastatic prostate, ovarian, gallbladder or colorectal cancer (not recorded which). This table probably holds off-target reads from a library built for another chain. CDR3: CSALPVAGGADTQYF. The DNA for the CDR3 is TGCAGTGCTCTACCTGTAGCGGGGGGCGCAGATACGCAGTATTTT.